These 16 T cell receptor beta chains were all obtained from the same sample, sequenced in a study of cytomegalovirus exposure and HLA in healthy donors. This PCR relied on a set of 60 Vbeta primers and 13 Jbeta primers. Assay used: immunoSEQ multiplex PCR; TCRdb lists only in-frame clones, some missing. The sample lists over 150,000 clones, around 77% seen once, with approximately 3% in the top ten. The sequenced sample was PBMCs. These receptors all stem from a woman aged 25 to 39 in good health and CMV-seronegative.

The V call is TRBV4-1, the J call TRBJ1-2, with TRBD1 matching over 8 bases. CDR3 size: 14 residues. In germline, CDR1 is MGHRA, CDR2 YSYEKL. The ends lost 6 bases at V and 0 bases at J; junction bases unmatched: 3. The CDR3 DNA sequence: TGCGCCAGCAGGTCGACAGGGGCTAACTATGGCTACACCTTC. Its translation is CASRSTGANYGYTF.

The chain couples TRBV6-1 to TRBJ1-5; 8 bases fit TRBD1. The CDR3 consists of 16 residues. Losses at the gene ends were 3 bases for V and 7 bases for J; bases not matched to a gene: 11. CDR1 and CDR2 from the germline V gene are MNHNS and SASEGT. The CDR3 spells CASSDMGQASGQPQHF. The CDR3 region has the DNA TGTGCCAGCAGTGACATGGGACAGGCAAGCGGGCAGCCCCAGCATTTT.

The chain employs TRBV5-6 and TRBJ1-3; D remains ambiguous. The CDR3 totals 15 residues. V shed 0 bases and J shed 0 bases, with 7 bases lying between them. Germline V lookup: CDR1 SGHDT, CDR2 YYEEEE. The CDR3 is CASSLGPDSGNTIYF. The CDR3 nucleotides read TGTGCCAGCAGCTTGGGGCCAGACTCTGGAAACACCATATATTTT.

The rearrangement joins TRBV18 to TRBJ1-3; unclear D gene. The CDR3 loop spans 13 amino acids. Trimming removed 3 bases at V and 8 bases at J, with 11 bases between. Looked up from germline, CDR1 is KGHSH and CDR2 is LQKENI. The CDR3 DNA reads TGTGCCAGCTCACCTATAGGGAGAGACACCATATATTTT. Protein: CASSPIGRDTIYF.

The V gene is TRBV6-4, the J gene TRBJ1-1, with a weak D call TRBD1 (5 bases). Trimming cost V 0 bases and J 0 bases, with 14 bases left between them. The V gene's germline CDR1 is MRHNA and CDR2 SNTAGT. This CDR3 region has 17 residues. The chain's CDR3 is CASSDSLTEDLNTEAFF. The CDR3 DNA is TGTGCCAGCAGTGACTCATTGACAGAAGATTTGAACACTGAAGCTTTCTTT.

This chain joins TRBV19 and TRBJ1-3; 8 nucleotides align to TRBD1. Germline trimming cut 7 bases from V and 0 bases from J; bases unmatched to any gene: 5. The CDR3 contains 15 residues. Germline V gene lookup returns CDR1 LNHDA and CDR2 SQIVND (reference sequence). The CDR3 loop reads CASTRDRNSGNTIYF. The CDR3 region has the DNA TGTGCCAGTACACGGGACAGGAACTCTGGAAACACCATATATTTT. Full variable domain (missing parts from reference TRBV19 and TRBJ1-3): DGGITQSPKYLFRKEGQNVTLSCEQNLNHDAMYWYRQDPGQGLRLIYYSQIVNDFQKGDIAEGYSVSREKKESFPLTVTSAQKNPTAFYLCASTRDRNSGNTIYFGEGSWLTVV.

The V and J genes are TRBV5-1 and TRBJ2-5; D not resolved. The CDR3 covers 13 residues. Germline assignment: CDR1 SGHRS and CDR2 YFSETQ. V was trimmed by 5 bases and J by 1 base, leaving 9 bases between them. CDR3 loop: CASRWQAQETQYF. For the CDR3, the DNA is TGCGCCAGCAGGTGGCAGGCCCAAGAGACCCAGTACTTC. Looking up the rest from reference TRBV5-1 and TRBJ2-5 gives the full variable domain: KAGVTQTPRYLIKTRGQQVTLSCSPISGHRSVSWYQQTPGQGLQFLFEYFSETQRNKGNFPGRFSGRQFSNSRSEMNVSTLELGDSALYLCASRWQAQETQYFGPGTRLLVL.

This clone is a singleton in its sample. This rearrangement joins TRBV9 to TRBJ2-1, with a weak D call TRBD2 (5 bases). Germline assignment: CDR1 SGDLS and CDR2 YYNGEE. The V end was cut by 0 bases, the J end by 6 bases, with 10 bases between. The CDR3 covers 14 residues. CDR3 sequence: CASSVDPSPNEQFF. The CDR3 DNA sequence: TGTGCCAGCAGCGTAGATCCTAGCCCCAATGAGCAGTTCTTC.

The chain is built from TRBV28 and TRBJ1-1; the D gene is possibly TRBD1 (5 bases). CDR3 size: 16 residues. The V gene's germline CDR1 is MDHEN and CDR2 SYDVKM. Trimming left V 3 bases short and J 11 bases short, with 25 bases between. CDR3 loop: CASSFLAGRYGTWAFF. The CDR3, as DNA: TGTGCCAGCAGTTTTCTGGCAGGGCGGTACGGTACGTGGGCTTTCTTT.

This chain uses TRBV9 with TRBJ1-2; D is unresolved. V was clipped by 3 bases and J by 2 bases, with 8 bases between them. Germline-derived CDR1 and CDR2 are SGDLS and YYNGEE. This CDR3 region has 13 residues. In DNA, the CDR3 is TGTGCCAGCAGCGGGGCCACGAACTATGGCTACACCTTC. It specifies CASSGATNYGYTF.

V and J are TRBV6-1 and TRBJ1-3; weak D call: TRBD1 (6 bases). CDR3 size: 15 residues. The V end was cut by 3 bases, the J end by 0 bases, with 9 bases between. From germline, CDR1 is MNHNS and CDR2 SASEGT. The CDR3 is CASSEIGGSGNTIYF. The CDR3 bases are TGTGCCAGCAGTGAGATAGGGGGCTCTGGAAACACCATATATTTT.

In its sample, this clone was seen a few times. V is TRBV9 and J is TRBJ1-1; no definite D call. CDR1 is SGDLS and CDR2 is YYNGEE in the germline V gene. CDR3 length equals 14 residues. Trimming stripped 0 bases from V and 1 base from J, with 7 bases between. CDR3 sequence (DNA): TGTGCCAGCAGCGTAGCTCCAGAGAACACTGAAGCTTTCTTT. Protein sequence: CASSVAPENTEAFF.

This chain links TRBV7-2 with TRBJ2-1; 10 bases are a match to TRBD1. The V segment lost 5 bases and the J segment 2 bases; nucleotides outside the gene matches: 0. Germline V gene data show CDR1 as SGHTA and CDR2 as FQGNSA. This CDR3 has 14 amino acids. The CDR3 here is CASSGTGAYNEQFF. Here the CDR3 DNA reads TGTGCCAGCAGCGGGACAGGGGCCTACAATGAGCAGTTCTTC. The variable domain in full, completed from reference TRBV7-2 and TRBJ2-1, reads GAGVSQSPSNKVTEKGKDVELRCDPISGHTALYWYRQSLGQGLEFLIYFQGNSAPDKSGLPSDRFSAERTGGSVSTLTIQRTQQEDSAVYLCASSGTGAYNEQFFGPGTRLTVL.

On this clone: Germline is not matched at one junction end, which may reflect a read error. J is TRBJ1-5 and V is TRBV7-9, with a weak D call TRBD1 (5 bases). The CDR3 is 12 amino acids. Germline CDR1 is SEHNR and CDR2 is FQNEAQ (reference sequence). DNA of the CDR3: TGTTCCAGCAGCTTCGGCGGGGGAACCCAGCATTTT. As protein: CSSSFGGGTQHF.

The chain recombines TRBV7-6 with TRBJ2-7, with 10 bases fitting TRBD2. The CDR3 is 16 residues long. The V segment lost 1 base and the J segment 2 bases; nucleotides outside the gene matches: 5. Germline V gene data show CDR1 as SGHVS and CDR2 as FNYEAQ. CDR3: CASSLERAGGPYEQYF. The CDR3 bases are TGTGCCAGCAGCTTAGAACGAGCGGGAGGGCCCTACGAGCAGTACTTC.

V and J are TRBV11-2 and TRBJ1-5, with D perhaps matching TRBD1 (6 bases). The CDR3 runs to 13 residues. Germline values: CDR1 SGHAT, CDR2 FQNNGV. Deletions cut 5 bases from V and 9 bases from J, with 14 bases between. The CDR3 sequence: CASSPGHPAPQHF. The CDR3 DNA sequence: TGTGCCAGCAGCCCGGGACACCCTGCGCCCCAGCATTTT. The variable domain in full, with the rest retrieved from reference TRBV11-2 and TRBJ1-5, is EAGVAQSPRYKIIEKRQSVAFWCNPISGHATLYWYQQILGQGPKLLIQFQNNGVVDDSQLPKDRFSAERLKGVDSTLKIQPAKLEDSAVYLCASSPGHPAPQHFGDGTRLSIL.